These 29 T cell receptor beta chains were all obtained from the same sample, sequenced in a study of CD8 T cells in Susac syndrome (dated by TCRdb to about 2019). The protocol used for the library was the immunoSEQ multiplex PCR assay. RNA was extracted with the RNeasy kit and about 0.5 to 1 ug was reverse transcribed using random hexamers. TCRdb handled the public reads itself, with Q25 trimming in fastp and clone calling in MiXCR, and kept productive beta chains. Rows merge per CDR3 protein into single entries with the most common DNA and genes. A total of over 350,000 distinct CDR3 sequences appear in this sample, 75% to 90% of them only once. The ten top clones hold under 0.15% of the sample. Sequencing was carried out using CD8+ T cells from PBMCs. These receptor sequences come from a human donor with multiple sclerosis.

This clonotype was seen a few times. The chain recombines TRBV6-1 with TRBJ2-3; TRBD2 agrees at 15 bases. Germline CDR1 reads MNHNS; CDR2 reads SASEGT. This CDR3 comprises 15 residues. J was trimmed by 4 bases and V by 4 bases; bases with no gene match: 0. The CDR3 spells CASSGTSGGADTQYF. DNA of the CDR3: TGTGCCAGCAGTGGGACTAGCGGGGGGGCAGATACGCAGTATTTT.

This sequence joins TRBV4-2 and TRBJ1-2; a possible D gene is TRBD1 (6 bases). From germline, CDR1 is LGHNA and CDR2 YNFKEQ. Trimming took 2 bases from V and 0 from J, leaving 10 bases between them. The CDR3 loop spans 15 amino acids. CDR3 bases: TGTGCCAGCAGCCAATGGGGGGCGCCTAACTATGGCTACACCTTC. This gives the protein CASSQWGAPNYGYTF.

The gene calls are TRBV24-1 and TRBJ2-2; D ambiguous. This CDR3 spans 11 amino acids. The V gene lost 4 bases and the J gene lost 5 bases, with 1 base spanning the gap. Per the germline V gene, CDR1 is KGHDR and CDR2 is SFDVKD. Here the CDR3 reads CATSETGELFF. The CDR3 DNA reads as TGTGCCACCAGTGAAACCGGGGAGCTGTTTTTT.

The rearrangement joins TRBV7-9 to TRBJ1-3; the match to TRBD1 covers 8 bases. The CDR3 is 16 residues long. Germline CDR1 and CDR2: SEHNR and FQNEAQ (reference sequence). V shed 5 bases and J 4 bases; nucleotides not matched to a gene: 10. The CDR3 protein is CASSLGTGLLGNTIYF. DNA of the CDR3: TGTGCCAGCAGCCTCGGGACAGGACTCTTAGGAAACACCATATATTTT. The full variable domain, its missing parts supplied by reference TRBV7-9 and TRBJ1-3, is DTGVSQNPRHKITKRGQNVTFRCDPISEHNRLYWYRQTLGQGPEFLTYFQNEAQLEKSRLLSDRFSAERPKGSFSTLEIQRTEQGDSAMYLCASSLGTGLLGNTIYFGEGSWLTVV.

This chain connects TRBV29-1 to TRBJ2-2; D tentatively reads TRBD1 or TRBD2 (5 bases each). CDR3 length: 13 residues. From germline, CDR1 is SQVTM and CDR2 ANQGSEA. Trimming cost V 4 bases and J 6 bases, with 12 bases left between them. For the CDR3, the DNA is TGCAGCGTTGGGGACCGAACGCCCGGGGAGCTGTTTTTT. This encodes CSVGDRTPGELFF.

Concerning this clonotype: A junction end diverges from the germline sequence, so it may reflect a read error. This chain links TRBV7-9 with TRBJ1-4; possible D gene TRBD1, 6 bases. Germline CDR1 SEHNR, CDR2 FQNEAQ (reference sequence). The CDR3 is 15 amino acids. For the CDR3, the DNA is TGTGCCAGCAGCTCATTGGGGACAACGAATGAAAAACTGTTTTTT. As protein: CASSSLGTTNEKLFF.

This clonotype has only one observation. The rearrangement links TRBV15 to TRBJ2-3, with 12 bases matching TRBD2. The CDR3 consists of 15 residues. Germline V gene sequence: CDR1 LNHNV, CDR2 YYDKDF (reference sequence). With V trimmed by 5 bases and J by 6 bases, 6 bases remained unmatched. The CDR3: CATSSSGGAMDTQYF. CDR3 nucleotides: TGTGCCACCAGCTCTAGCGGGGGGGCGATGGATACGCAGTATTTT.

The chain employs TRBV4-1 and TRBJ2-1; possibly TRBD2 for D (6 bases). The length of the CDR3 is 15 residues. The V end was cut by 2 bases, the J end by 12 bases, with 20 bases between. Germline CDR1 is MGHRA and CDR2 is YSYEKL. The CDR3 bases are TGCGCCAGCAGCCAATATCGGGACTTTCAAGGAGGGCAGTTCTTC. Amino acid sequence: CASSQYRDFQGGQFF.

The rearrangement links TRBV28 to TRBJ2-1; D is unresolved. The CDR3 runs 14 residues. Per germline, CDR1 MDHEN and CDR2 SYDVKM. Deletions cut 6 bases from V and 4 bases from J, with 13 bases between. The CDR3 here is CASRLEPAYNEQFF. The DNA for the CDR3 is TGTGCCAGCAGATTAGAGCCGGCTTACAATGAGCAGTTCTTC.

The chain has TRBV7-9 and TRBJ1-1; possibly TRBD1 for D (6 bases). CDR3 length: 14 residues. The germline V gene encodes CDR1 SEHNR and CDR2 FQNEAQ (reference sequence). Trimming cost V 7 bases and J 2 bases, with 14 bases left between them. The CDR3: CASTQTGANTEAFF. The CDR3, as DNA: TGTGCCAGCACCCAGACGGGGGCTAACACTGAAGCTTTCTTT.

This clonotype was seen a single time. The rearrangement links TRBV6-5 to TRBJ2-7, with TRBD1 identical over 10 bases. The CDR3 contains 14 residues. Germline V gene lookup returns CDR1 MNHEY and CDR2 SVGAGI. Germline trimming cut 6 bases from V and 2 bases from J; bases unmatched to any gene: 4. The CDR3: CASRGTGVTYEQYF. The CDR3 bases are TGTGCCAGCAGAGGGACAGGGGTTACCTACGAGCAGTACTTC.

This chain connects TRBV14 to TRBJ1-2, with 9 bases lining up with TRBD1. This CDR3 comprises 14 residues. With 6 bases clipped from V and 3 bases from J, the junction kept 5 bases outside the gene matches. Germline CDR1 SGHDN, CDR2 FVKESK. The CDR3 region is CASRQTGGHYGYTF. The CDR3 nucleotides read TGTGCCAGCAGACAAACAGGGGGCCACTATGGCTACACCTTC.

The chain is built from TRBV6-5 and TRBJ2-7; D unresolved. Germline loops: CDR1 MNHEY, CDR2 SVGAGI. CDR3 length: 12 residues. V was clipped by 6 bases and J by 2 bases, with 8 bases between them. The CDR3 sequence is CASSKDTYEQYF. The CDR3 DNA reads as TGTGCCAGCAGCAAAGATACCTACGAGCAGTACTTC.

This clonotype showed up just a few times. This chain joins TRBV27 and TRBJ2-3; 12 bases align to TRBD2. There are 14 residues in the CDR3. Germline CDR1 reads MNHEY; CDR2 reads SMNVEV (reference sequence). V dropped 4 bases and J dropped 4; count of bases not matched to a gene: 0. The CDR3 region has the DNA TGTGCCAGCAGTTCTAGCGGGGGGGCAGATACGCAGTATTTT. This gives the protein CASSSSGGADTQYF.

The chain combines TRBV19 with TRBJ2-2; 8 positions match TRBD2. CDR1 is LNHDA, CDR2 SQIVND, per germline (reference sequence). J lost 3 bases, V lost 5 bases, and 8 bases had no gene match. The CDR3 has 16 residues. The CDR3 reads CASSLTGGQYTGELFF. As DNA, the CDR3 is TGTGCCAGTAGTCTTACGGGAGGGCAGTACACCGGGGAGCTGTTTTTT.

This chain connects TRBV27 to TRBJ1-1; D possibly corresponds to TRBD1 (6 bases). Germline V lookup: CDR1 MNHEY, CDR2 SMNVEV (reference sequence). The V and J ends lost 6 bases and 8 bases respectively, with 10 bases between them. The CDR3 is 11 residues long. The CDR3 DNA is TGTGCCAGCAGAGCCGGACAGGAAGCTTTCTTT. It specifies CASRAGQEAFF.

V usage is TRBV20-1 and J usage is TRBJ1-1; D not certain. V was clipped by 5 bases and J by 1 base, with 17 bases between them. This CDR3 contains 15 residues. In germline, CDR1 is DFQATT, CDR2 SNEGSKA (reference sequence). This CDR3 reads CSASHPPTPNTEAFF. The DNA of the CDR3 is TGCAGTGCTTCCCACCCCCCGACTCCGAACACTGAAGCTTTCTTT.

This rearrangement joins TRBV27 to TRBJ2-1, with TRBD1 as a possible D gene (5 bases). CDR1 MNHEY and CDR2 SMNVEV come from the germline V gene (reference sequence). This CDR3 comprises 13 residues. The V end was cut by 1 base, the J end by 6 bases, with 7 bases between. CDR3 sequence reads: CASSLYQGNEQFF. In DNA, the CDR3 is TGTGCCAGCAGTTTATATCAGGGCAATGAGCAGTTCTTC.

CDR3 loop: CASSAYGQTNTEAFF. As DNA, the CDR3 is TGTGCCAGCAGTGCATATGGACAGACGAACACTGAAGCTTTCTTT. The chain has TRBV6-1 and TRBJ1-1; D might be TRBD1 (6 bases). The germline V gene encodes CDR1 MNHNS and CDR2 SASEGT. CDR3 size: 15 residues. V was cut by 4 bases and J by 1 base, with 13 bases left in between.

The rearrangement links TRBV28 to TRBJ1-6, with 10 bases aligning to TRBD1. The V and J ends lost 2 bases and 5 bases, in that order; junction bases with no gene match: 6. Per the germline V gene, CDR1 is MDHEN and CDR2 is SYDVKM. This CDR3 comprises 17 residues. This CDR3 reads CASSLPPGTGDNSPLHF. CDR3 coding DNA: TGTGCCAGCAGTTTACCTCCCGGGACAGGGGATAATTCACCCCTCCACTTT.

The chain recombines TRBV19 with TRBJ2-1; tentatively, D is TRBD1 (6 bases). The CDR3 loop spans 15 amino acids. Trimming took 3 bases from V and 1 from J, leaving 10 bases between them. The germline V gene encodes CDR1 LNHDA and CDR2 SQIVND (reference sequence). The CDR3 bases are TGTGCCAGTAGTATGTCAGGGGATTCCTACAATGAGCAGTTCTTC. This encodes CASSMSGDSYNEQFF.

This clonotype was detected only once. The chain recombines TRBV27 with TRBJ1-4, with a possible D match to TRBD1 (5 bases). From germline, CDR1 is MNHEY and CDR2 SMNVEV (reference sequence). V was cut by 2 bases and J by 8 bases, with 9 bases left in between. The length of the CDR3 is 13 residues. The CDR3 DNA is TGTGCCAGCAGTTTAAGAGGGGAGGAAAAACTGTTTTTT. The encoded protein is CASSLRGEEKLFF.

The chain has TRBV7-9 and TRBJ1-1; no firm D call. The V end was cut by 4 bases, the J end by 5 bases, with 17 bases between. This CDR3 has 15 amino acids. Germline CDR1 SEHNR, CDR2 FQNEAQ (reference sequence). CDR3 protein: CASSSPSRVGTEAFF. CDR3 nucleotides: TGTGCCAGCAGCTCGCCATCTCGAGTGGGTACTGAAGCTTTCTTT.

CDR3 sequence: CASSTGTGADTQYF. The CDR3 DNA sequence: TGCGCCAGCAGTACCGGGACAGGGGCAGATACGCAGTATTTT. V and J are TRBV5-1 and TRBJ2-3, with TRBD1 matching 10 bases. V shed 5 bases, J shed 4 bases, and the junction held 4 bases outside the gene matches. This CDR3 region has 14 residues. The V gene's germline CDR1 is SGHRS and CDR2 YFSETQ.

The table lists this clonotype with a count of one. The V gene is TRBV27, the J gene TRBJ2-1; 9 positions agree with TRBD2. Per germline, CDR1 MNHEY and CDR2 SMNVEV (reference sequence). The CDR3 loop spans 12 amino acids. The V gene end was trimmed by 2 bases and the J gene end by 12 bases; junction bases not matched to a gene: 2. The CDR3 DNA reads TGTGCCAGCAGTTTAAGCGGGGGGACGCAGTTCTTC. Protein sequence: CASSLSGGTQFF.

The CDR3 region has the DNA TGTGCCAGCAGCGCGAGCTCCTACAATGAGCAGTTCTTC. Amino acid sequence: CASSASSYNEQFF. The V call is TRBV9, the J call TRBJ2-1; D ambiguous. The CDR3 spans 13 residues. CDR1 is SGDLS, CDR2 YYNGEE, per germline. V was clipped by 3 bases and J by 0 bases, with 4 bases between them.

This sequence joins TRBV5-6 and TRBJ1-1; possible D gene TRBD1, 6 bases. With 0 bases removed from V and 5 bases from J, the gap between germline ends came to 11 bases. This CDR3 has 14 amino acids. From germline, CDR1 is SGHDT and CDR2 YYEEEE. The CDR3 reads CASSLAGTGTEAFF. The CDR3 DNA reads TGTGCCAGCAGCTTGGCAGGTACAGGGACTGAAGCTTTCTTT.

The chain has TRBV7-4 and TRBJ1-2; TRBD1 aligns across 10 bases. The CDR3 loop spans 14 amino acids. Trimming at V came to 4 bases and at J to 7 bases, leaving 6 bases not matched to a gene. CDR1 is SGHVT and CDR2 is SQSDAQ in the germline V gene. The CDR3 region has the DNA TGTGCCAGCAGCTCCAGACAGGGGGCCGTTGGCTACACCTTC. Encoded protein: CASSSRQGAVGYTF.

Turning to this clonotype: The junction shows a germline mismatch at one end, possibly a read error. The CDR3 sequence is CASSALTEDQPQHF. CDR3 nucleotide sequence: TGCGCCAGCAGTGCTTTGACGGAGGATCAACCCCAGCATTTT. The rearrangement uses TRBV10-2 and TRBJ1-5; D remains ambiguous. The CDR3 consists of 14 residues. Looked up from germline, CDR1 is WSHSY and CDR2 is SAAADI.